This T cell receptor (beta chain) was captured in a study of blood T cell repertoires in COVID-19. Study as a whole: Samples of COVID-19 (acute and convalescent) were obtained from the United States, Italy and Spain.

The CDR3 has 14 residues. The V end was cut by 6 bases, the J end by 3 bases, with 14 bases between. Germline loops: CDR1 SNHLY, CDR2 FYNNEI. Sequenced by immunoSEQ multiplex PCR; TCRdb stores in-frame clones only, minus some. This sample has a few hundred thousand clones; about 90% occur once, and the top ten carry 11%. During active infection, Seattle patients enrolled and were then monitored through disease. This TCR derives from a woman aged 25 to 45 with COVID-19, enrolled during active disease. Sequenced input: peripheral blood. This rearrangement joins TRBV2 to TRBJ1-2, with D uncertain. CDR3 DNA: TGTGCCAGCAGACGGTCCATAAATGACTATGGCTACACCTTC. Translated, it gives CASRRSINDYGYTF.